The 32 T cell receptor beta chains below come from one sample, sequenced in a study of shared clonotypes between healthy human individuals. Profiling relied on immunoSEQ multiplex PCR, and the TCRdb table lists in-frame clones only, not all of them. The sample carries about 460,000 clones, 75% to 80% recorded once. Sequences were obtained from PBMCs. These receptor sequences come from a woman between 40 and 50 years old in good health. Some clones in this sample may be carry-over from other donors' samples.

The chain is built from TRBV28 and TRBJ2-6; D is uncertain. Deletions cut 5 bases from V and 0 bases from J, with 11 bases between. Germline lookup yields CDR1 MDHEN and CDR2 SYDVKM. This CDR3 contains 16 residues. The CDR3, as DNA: TGTGCCAGCAGTACCACAGCTACCTCTGGGGCCAACGTCCTGACTTTC. Encoded protein: CASSTTATSGANVLTF.

This clone has only one observation. The chain carries TRBV30 and TRBJ1-3; D gene ambiguous. Germline values: CDR1 GTSNPN, CDR2 SVGIG (reference sequence). The CDR3 covers 14 residues. V lost 3 bases and J lost 4, with 13 bases in between. CDR3 loop: CAWSSDWVGNTIYF. In nucleotides, the CDR3 is TGTGCCTGGAGCTCCGACTGGGTAGGAAACACCATATATTTT.

This chain uses TRBV7-8 with TRBJ2-3; 11 bases fit TRBD2. CDR3 length: 17 residues. Germline V gives CDR1 SGHVS, CDR2 FQNEAQ. The J segment lost 4 bases and the V segment lost 2 bases, leaving 8 bases of the junction unmatched. CDR3 protein: CASSLLIAGGPPDTQYF. The CDR3 DNA follows: TGTGCCAGCAGCTTACTTATAGCGGGAGGGCCCCCAGATACGCAGTATTTT. Full variable domain (rest looked up from reference TRBV7-8 and TRBJ2-3): GAGVSQSPRYKVAKRGQDVALRCDPISGHVSLFWYQQALGQGPEFLTYFQNEAQLDKSGLPSDRFFAERPEGSVSTLKIQRTQQEDSAVYLCASSLLIAGGPPDTQYFGPGTRLTVL.

V usage is TRBV25-1 and J usage is TRBJ1-2; TRBD1 agrees at 7 bases. V shed 3 bases, J shed 3 bases, and the junction held 13 bases outside the gene matches. Per the germline V gene, CDR1 is MGHDK and CDR2 is SYGVNS. The CDR3 consists of 17 residues. The CDR3 nucleotides read TGTGCCAGCAGTGAGGCAGGGGGTCTCCCCCTTCACTATGGCTACACCTTC. Translation: CASSEAGGLPLHYGYTF.

The gene calls are TRBV7-2 and TRBJ2-3, with 14 bases fitting TRBD2. CDR3 length: 16 residues. Trimming removed 1 base from V and 3 bases from J; junction bases left unmatched: 0. CDR1 and CDR2 from the germline V gene are SGHTA and FQGNSA. Here the CDR3 DNA reads TGTGCCAGCAGCTTAGGGACTAGCGGGAGGACAGATACGCAGTATTTT. Protein: CASSLGTSGRTDTQYF.

This clone was counted a single time. This chain connects TRBV5-4 to TRBJ1-1; no definite D call. The CDR3 is 15 amino acids. V was trimmed by 0 bases and J by 3 bases, leaving 12 bases between them. The V gene's germline CDR1 is SGHNT and CDR2 YYREEE (reference sequence). The CDR3 spells CASSLGGGLYTEAFF. DNA for the CDR3: TGTGCCAGCAGCTTGGGTGGAGGGTTGTACACTGAAGCTTTCTTT.

This clone has more than one count but fewer than ten. The chain uses TRBV15 and TRBJ1-2; no clear D gene. This CDR3 has 13 residues. Trimming left V 5 bases short and J 3 bases short, with 10 bases between. Germline V gene sequence: CDR1 LNHNV, CDR2 YYDKDF (reference sequence). The CDR3 coding sequence is TGTGCCACCAGCTTAGGGCGGGACTATGGCTACACCTTC. As protein: CATSLGRDYGYTF. Looking up the rest from reference TRBV15 and TRBJ1-2 gives the full variable domain: DAMVIQNPRYQVTQFGKPVTLSCSQTLNHNVMYWYQQKSSQAPKLLFHYYDKDFNNEADTPDNFQSRRPNTSFCFLDIRSPGLGDTAMYLCATSLGRDYGYTFGSGTRLTVV.

The V call is TRBV30, the J call TRBJ2-7, with a possible D match to TRBD2 (6 bases). The V gene's germline CDR1 is GTSNPN and CDR2 SVGIG (reference sequence). The CDR3 consists of 13 residues. V was pared by 0 bases and J by 6 bases, with 12 bases between. The CDR3 is CAWSVEGPGEQYF. CDR3 sequence (DNA): TGTGCCTGGAGTGTGGAGGGACCCGGCGAGCAGTACTTC.

As to this clone: A clone one base away is much larger, so this may be a read error. The chain recombines TRBV10-3 with TRBJ1-1; 7 bases line up with TRBD1. Germline V gives CDR1 ENHRY, CDR2 SYGVKD. The CDR3 is 14 amino acids. CDR3 amino acids: CAISVGRGNTGAFF. The CDR3 DNA reads TGTGCCATCAGTGTAGGCAGGGGGAACACTGGAGCTTTCTTT.

The chain employs TRBV7-2 and TRBJ2-1; 7 bases line up with TRBD2. CDR1 is SGHTA and CDR2 is FQGNSA in the germline V gene. V gave up 1 base and J gave up 4 bases; unmatched junction bases: 7. The length of the CDR3 is 16 residues. The CDR3 region has the DNA TGTGCCAGCAGCTTAGTGAGACTAGCAGTATACAATGAGCAGTTCTTC. Its translation is CASSLVRLAVYNEQFF.

V is TRBV28 and J is TRBJ1-4; 8 nucleotides align to TRBD1. V shed 6 bases and J 8 bases; nucleotides not matched to a gene: 8. The CDR3 has 14 residues. Germline assignment: CDR1 MDHEN and CDR2 SYDVKM. The CDR3 is CASSRGQVGEKLFF. In nucleotides, the CDR3 is TGTGCCAGCAGCCGGGGACAGGTCGGCGAAAAACTGTTTTTT.

As to this clone: Since a much larger clone is just one base distant, this may be a read error. The chain couples TRBV27 to TRBJ2-2, with TRBD1 as a possible D gene (6 bases). V was pared by 3 bases and J by 8 bases, with 19 bases between. Germline-derived CDR1 and CDR2 are MNHEY and SMNVEV (reference sequence). The CDR3 covers 16 residues. CDR3 loop: CASSFRDSNQGGELFF. The DNA for the CDR3 is TGTGCCAGCAGTTTTAGGGATTCTAATCAGGGGGGGGAGCTGTTTTTT.

V gene TRBV18 combines with J gene TRBJ2-1, with 9 bases that match TRBD1. V shed 2 bases, J shed 3 bases, and the junction held 14 bases outside the gene matches. CDR3 length: 19 amino acids. Germline CDR1 is KGHSH and CDR2 is LQKENI. CDR3 amino acids: CASSPGVGTGKGFYNEQFF. The CDR3 DNA sequence: TGTGCCAGCTCACCAGGGGTCGGGACAGGGAAGGGGTTCTACAATGAGCAGTTCTTC.

Concerning this clone: A much bigger clone sits one base away, suggesting this may be a read error. The chain is built from TRBV28 and TRBJ2-7; D is undetermined. Germline V gives CDR1 MDHEN, CDR2 SYDVKM. This CDR3 is 14 amino acids long. As DNA, the CDR3 is TGTGCCGGCAGTTTCGGGCTCCATTTGAACGAGCAGTACTTC. Translating gives CAGSFGLHLNEQYF.

The rearrangement joins TRBV14 to TRBJ2-7, with D perhaps TRBD2 (5 bases). V was clipped by 0 bases and J by 0 bases, with 12 bases between them. The CDR3 sequence is 16 residues long. The germline CDR1 and CDR2 sequences are SGHDN and FVKESK. This CDR3 is CASSQDRGGSSYEQYF. Here the CDR3 DNA reads TGTGCCAGCAGCCAAGATCGGGGTGGCAGCTCCTACGAGCAGTACTTC. Full variable domain (remainder filled in from reference TRBV14 and TRBJ2-7): EAGVTQFPSHSVIEKGQTVTLRCDPISGHDNLYWYRRVMGKEIKFLLHFVKESKQDESGMPNNRFLAERTGGTYSTLKVQPAELEDSGVYFCASSQDRGGSSYEQYFGPGTRLTVT.

To note about this clone: This sequence is one base from a far larger clone and is likely a read error. The V call is TRBV11-2, the J call TRBJ1-1; D might be TRBD1 (6 bases). V lost 5 bases and J 1 base, leaving 8 bases between the germline ends. The germline CDR1 and CDR2 sequences are SGHAT and FQNNGV. The CDR3 totals 13 residues. The DNA for the CDR3 is TGTGCCAGCAGCCCGACAGGGAACACTGAAGCTTTCTTT. It specifies CASSPTGNTEAFF.

In the case of this clone: Given a far larger clone just one base away, this is likely a sequencing read error. A read error is likely, as this CDR3 ends without the conserved phenylalanine or tryptophan. The chain is built from TRBV15 and TRBJ1-2, with 9 bases lining up with TRBD1. With 1 base clipped from V and 2 bases from J, the junction kept 2 bases outside the gene matches. The CDR3 runs 15 residues. Germline CDR1 is LNHNV and CDR2 is YYDKDF (reference sequence). DNA of the CDR3: TGTGCCACCAGCAGAGCGACAGGGGGAAACTATGGCTACACCCTC. Translation: CATSRATGGNYGYTL.

On this clone: It differs at one base from a far larger clone, so likely a read error. This chain joins TRBV5-1 and TRBJ2-4; D possibly corresponds to TRBD2 (5 bases). This CDR3 is 15 amino acids long. CDR1 is SGHRS, CDR2 YFSETQ, per germline. The CDR3: CVSSLEGQPGNIQYF. CDR3 coding DNA: TGCGTCAGCAGCCTAGAGGGCCAACCCGGAAACATTCAGTACTTC. Looking up the rest from reference TRBV5-1 and TRBJ2-4 gives the full variable domain: KAGVTQTPRYLIKTRGQQVTLSCSPISGHRSVSWYQQTPGQGLQFLFEYFSETQRNKGNFPGRFSGRQFSNSRSEMNVSTLELGDSALYLCVSSLEGQPGNIQYFGAGTRLSVL.

V and J are TRBV7-9 and TRBJ2-7, with a tentative D call TRBD2 (6 bases). Germline CDR1 and CDR2: SEHNR and FQNEAQ (reference sequence). V was clipped by 5 bases and J by 6 bases, with 20 bases between them. The CDR3 is 15 residues long. The CDR3 here is CASSLQGTHAVEQYF. The CDR3 DNA follows: TGTGCCAGCAGCCTCCAAGGGACTCACGCGGTCGAGCAGTACTTC.

V gene TRBV20-1 combines with J gene TRBJ1-3, with unresolved D. The CDR3 loop spans 11 amino acids. Trimming took off 6 bases at V and 2 bases at J, with 5 bases between the two ends. The germline V gene has CDR1 DFQATT and CDR2 SNEGSKA (reference sequence). The CDR3 is CSAKTGNTIYF. The CDR3 nucleotides read TGCAGTGCGAAAACTGGAAACACCATATATTTT.

This clone was picked up a small number of times. The rearrangement uses TRBV29-1 and TRBJ2-7; 7 bases align to TRBD1. After removal of 5 bases from V and 0 bases from J, the junction contained 13 bases not matched to a gene. The CDR3 extends over 16 amino acids. Germline V gene lookup returns CDR1 SQVTM and CDR2 ANQGSEA. The CDR3 DNA reads TGCAGCGTTCAAGGGGGCGAGCGGTGGAGCTCCTACGAGCAGTACTTC. Amino acids: CSVQGGERWSSYEQYF.

V and J are TRBV30 and TRBJ1-4; a weak D match, TRBD1 (6 bases). V lost 4 bases to trimming and J lost 6 bases, with 12 bases between them. CDR1 and CDR2 (germline): GTSNPN, SVGIG (reference sequence). The length of the CDR3 is 13 residues. CDR3 sequence: CAWKGTPHEKLFF. The CDR3 nucleotides read TGTGCCTGGAAGGGGACACCTCATGAAAAACTGTTTTTT.

The CDR3 loop reads CASSRYARELSEQYF. The CDR3 region has the DNA TGTGCCAGCAGTAGGTACGCCCGGGAGTTGTCCGAGCAGTACTTC. The chain combines TRBV28 with TRBJ2-7; D perhaps matches TRBD2 (6 bases). CDR3 length: 15 residues. Germline V lookup: CDR1 MDHEN, CDR2 SYDVKM. Trimming shortened V by 5 bases and J by 6 bases, and 20 bases separated the two germline ends.

The chain couples TRBV11-2 to TRBJ1-2; D remains ambiguous. V gave up 0 bases and J gave up 3 bases, with 8 bases separating them. This CDR3 has 14 residues. Germline CDR1 is SGHAT and CDR2 is FQNNGV. The CDR3, as DNA: TGTGCCAGCAGCTTAGATATCGGATACTATGGCTACACCTTC. It translates to CASSLDIGYYGYTF.

V usage is TRBV5-5 and J usage is TRBJ2-3; TRBD2 matches 16 bases. The CDR3 covers 16 residues. CDR1 and CDR2 from the germline V gene are SGHKS and YYEKEE (reference sequence). The ends lost 3 bases at V and 6 bases at J; junction bases unmatched: 4. DNA of the CDR3: TGTGCCAGCAGCTCGGGACTAGCGGGAGGGAGGGATACGCAGTATTTT. Translation gives CASSSGLAGGRDTQYF.

V and J are TRBV4-1 and TRBJ1-5, with TRBD1 as a possible D gene (5 bases). V lost 1 base, J lost 1 base, and 8 bases lay in between. Germline V gene lookup returns CDR1 MGHRA and CDR2 YSYEKL. The CDR3 extends over 15 amino acids. The DNA for the CDR3 is TGCGCCAGCAGCCAAGGTTGGGACAGCAATCAGCCCCAGCATTTT. It specifies CASSQGWDSNQPQHF.

The chain links TRBV18 to TRBJ2-1; D is undetermined. Trimming cost V 6 bases and J 4 bases, with 13 bases left between them. CDR3 length equals 14 residues. The germline V gene encodes CDR1 KGHSH and CDR2 LQKENI. The CDR3 here is CASSPDRVYNEQFF. As DNA, the CDR3 is TGTGCCAGCTCTCCCGATCGGGTATACAATGAGCAGTTCTTC.

The rearrangement joins TRBV9 to TRBJ2-5; D unresolved. Looked up from germline, CDR1 is SGDLS and CDR2 is YYNGEE. The length of the CDR3 is 14 residues. V lost 0 bases and J 5 bases, leaving 11 bases between the germline ends. CDR3 region: CASSVAAVGETQYF. The CDR3 DNA follows: TGTGCCAGCAGCGTAGCCGCTGTAGGGGAGACCCAGTACTTC.

This chain connects TRBV7-2 to TRBJ2-3; D gene uncertain. V shed 2 bases and J shed 1 base, with 7 bases lying between them. Germline V gives CDR1 SGHTA, CDR2 FQGNSA. The CDR3 length is 14 residues. The CDR3 DNA follows: TGTGCCAGCAGCTTACTCCCGGGCACAGATACGCAGTATTTT. Encoded protein: CASSLLPGTDTQYF.

The chain links TRBV10-3 to TRBJ2-1; 9 bases line up with TRBD2. Germline CDR1 reads ENHRY; CDR2 reads SYGVKD. The CDR3 sequence is 16 residues long. For the CDR3, the DNA is TGTACCTCGGGACTAGCCAGTGTTAGCTCCTACAATGAGCAGTTCTTC. Its translation: CTSGLASVSSYNEQFF.

The CDR3 nucleotides read TGTGCCAGCAGTTGGGCTAGCGGGAGCACAGATACGCAGTATTTT. Its protein is CASSWASGSTDTQYF. The chain combines TRBV2 with TRBJ2-3, with 8 bases fitting TRBD2. Germline CDR1 reads SNHLY; CDR2 reads FYNNEI. The CDR3 runs 15 residues. With 5 bases clipped from V and 0 bases from J, the junction kept 4 bases outside the gene matches.

The chain combines TRBV2 with TRBJ1-3; possible D gene TRBD1, 5 bases. Trimming shortened V by 6 bases and J by 4 bases, and 16 bases separated the two germline ends. The V gene's germline CDR1 is SNHLY and CDR2 FYNNEI. The CDR3 consists of 15 residues. In DNA form, the CDR3 reads TGTGCCAGCAGATCGGAAGGGGCGAGCGGAAACACCATATATTTT. Amino acids: CASRSEGASGNTIYF.